The clone carrying this TCR beta chain has a single count. Antigen: not known. The data stem from a study of neoadjuvant nivolumab and ipilimumab in lung cancer. V lost 2 bases and J lost 7, with 7 bases in between. Germline values: CDR1 SNHLY, CDR2 FYNNEI. The length of the CDR3 is 12 residues. The protocol was immunoSEQ multiplex PCR, while the TCRdb copy is restricted to in-frame clones and leaves out a portion. The table lists some 31,000 clones, 80% to 95% of them singletons. Study outcomes and limitations: TCR sequencing covered a small number of samples. TCR clonality did not significantly correlate with pathologic tumor regression. Only two of four nivolumab-treated tumors gained richness and clonality by surgery.

The V gene is TRBV2, the J gene TRBJ2-3; D is undetermined. The origin of this receptor is an adult with non-small cell lung cancer. Sequenced material: peripheral blood, taken after neoadjuvant nivolumab, alone or with ipilimumab, at or shortly before surgery. The CDR3 coding sequence is TGTGCCAGCAGTGAATATGGACATACGCAGTATTTT. It encodes CASSEYGHTQYF.